This is a list of T cell receptor beta chains from one sample in a study of cytomegalovirus exposure and HLA in healthy donors. Sequencing used immunoSEQ multiplex PCR; TCRdb keeps in-frame clones, though not all of them. This sample has about 95,000 clones; about 81% occur once, and the top ten carry approximately 4%. Sequenced: PBMCs. These receptors all come from a middle-aged woman in good health and CMV-seropositive. The CDR3 runs from the conserved cysteine through the conserved F or W. A D gene is named only where the DNA matches it firmly. Some rows have no size entry. The others give once, few or many, or a class for an expanded clone.

TRBD2	TRBV9	-	TRBJ2-1	TGTGCCAGCAGCGTACTAGCGGGAGTTTTCAATGAGCAGTTCTTC	CASSVLAGVFNEQFF
TRBD2	TRBV10-3	-	TRBJ2-3	TGTGCCATCATGACCCCTAGCGGGAGTGTCCCAGATACGCAGTATTTT	CAIMTPSGSVPDTQYF
-	TRBV10-3	-	TRBJ1-1	TGTGCCATCAGTGACAGGGCCAGTGAAGCTTTCTTT	CAISDRASEAFF
TRBD1	TRBV5-1	-	TRBJ1-4	TGCGCCAGCAGACACGGACAGGGGATAGGGAATGAAAAACTGTTTTTT	CASRHGQGIGNEKLFF
-	TRBV28	-	TRBJ2-3	TGTGCCAGCAGTCGAGCGGAGAGCACAGATACGCAGTATTTT	CASSRAESTDTQYF
-	TRBV5-4	-	TRBJ1-4	TGTGCCAGCAGCAGCGGAAGGGGGAGGGATGAAAAACTGTTTTTT	CASSSGRGRDEKLFF
TRBD1	TRBV5-5	-	TRBJ1-2	TGTGCCAGCAGCTTGAGGGACAGTGAACTTTATGGCTACACCTTC	CASSLRDSELYGYTF
-	TRBV13	-	TRBJ2-3	TGTGCCAGCAGCTTAGGGATAGCGCAGTACTTT	CASSLGIAQYF
-	TRBV5-4	-	TRBJ2-5	TGTGCCAGCAGCATAGGGGGAACGGAGACCCAGTACTTC	CASSIGGTETQYF
TRBD1	TRBV27	few	TRBJ2-6	TGTGCCAGCAGTCAGGACAGGGTCCCATCTGGGGCCAACGTCCTGACTTTC	CASSQDRVPSGANVLTF
TRBD2	TRBV5-4	once	TRBJ2-5	TGTGCCAGCAGTCGGTCTAGCGGGAGGGGACAAGAGACCCAGTACTTC	CASSRSSGRGQETQYF
TRBD2	TRBV7-6	-	TRBJ2-3	TGTGCCAGCAGCTGGTTAGCGGGAGGGGTCACAGATACGCAGTATTTT	CASSWLAGGVTDTQYF
-	TRBV9	-	TRBJ2-3	TGTGCCAGCAGCGGACTCGGGAGTAGCTTAACGACAGATACGCAGTATTTT	CASSGLGSSLTTDTQYF
TRBD2	TRBV28	-	TRBJ2-1	TGTGCCAGCAGTTTAGCGGGGCTAGCGGGAGGGCCTGGAACTCTCTACAATGAGCAGTTCTTC	CASSLAGLAGGPGTLYNEQFF
TRBD1	TRBV7-2	-	TRBJ2-7	TGTGCCAGCAGCTTGGTGGACAGGGGGCCCTACGAGCAGTACTTC	CASSLVDRGPYEQYF
-	TRBV5-5	-	TRBJ1-2	TGTGCCAGCAGCTTGGAGTCGGGTTATGGCTACACCTTC	CASSLESGYGYTF
-	TRBV5-1	-	TRBJ1-1	TGCGCCAGCAGCTGGACAGAGAACACTGAAGCTTTCTTT	CASSWTENTEAFF
TRBD2	TRBV28	-	TRBJ2-5	TGTGCCAGCAGTTCGGGGACTAGCGGGAAAGAAGAGACCCAGTACTTC	CASSSGTSGKEETQYF
-	TRBV6-1	-	TRBJ1-5	TGTGCCAGCATTTTGATGGCTAGCAATCAGCCCCAGCATTTT	CASILMASNQPQHF
TRBD1	TRBV5-1	once	TRBJ2-1	TGCGCCAGCAGCCAGGGGGCCAGGTGGTACAATGAGCAGTTCTTC	CASSQGARWYNEQFF
TRBD2	TRBV6-6	few	TRBJ2-3	TGTGCCAGCAGTTACGCGGGAGAGGCAGATACGCAGTATTTT	CASSYAGEADTQYF
-	TRBV2	-	TRBJ1-2	TGTGCCAGCAGTGAAGAAGCTGGCTACACCTTC	CASSEEAGYTF
-	TRBV19	-	TRBJ1-3	TGTGCCAGTGGTACAGGGCACTCTGGAAACACCATATATTTT	CASGTGHSGNTIYF
TRBD2	TRBV27	-	TRBJ2-3	TGTGCCAGCGGGATACCGGGACTAGCCTCAACTACAGGGGATACGCAGTATTTT	CASGIPGLASTTGDTQYF
TRBD1	TRBV6-5	-	TRBJ1-1	TGTGCCAGCACCAGAGGGGGCGAAGGAACTGAAGCTTTCTTT	CASTRGGEGTEAFF
-	TRBV5-1	-	TRBJ2-5	TGCGCCAGCAGCTTGGGCGGGTGGGAGACCCAGTACTTC	CASSLGGWETQYF
-	TRBV27	-	TRBJ2-7	TGTGCCAGCAGTTTATCGGGCTACTACGAGCAGTACTTC	CASSLSGYYEQYF
TRBD2	TRBV29-1	-	TRBJ2-5	TGCAGCGTTGAAGATTGGAGGGGAGGGGAGACCCAGTACTTC	CSVEDWRGGETQYF
-	TRBV6-1	-	TRBJ1-5	TGTGCCAGCAGTGAACGTTTCTGGGGGGGTCAGCCCCAGCATTTT	CASSERFWGGQPQHF
-	TRBV15	-	TRBJ1-5	TGTGCCACCAGCAGAGATAACGGACATTCCAATCAGCCCCAGCATTTT	CATSRDNGHSNQPQHF
-	TRBV5-8	-	TRBJ1-1	TGTGCCAGCAGCTTTACAGGGAGGGGGACTGAAGCTTTCTTT	CASSFTGRGTEAFF
-	TRBV6-6	-	TRBJ2-7	TGTGCCAGCAGTTACCCATTAACAGGGTGGGAGTACGAGCAGTACTTC	CASSYPLTGWEYEQYF
-	TRBV11-3	few	TRBJ1-2	TGTGCCAGCAGCATCCGGGACAAGAACTATGGCTACACCTTC	CASSIRDKNYGYTF
TRBD1	TRBV19	-	TRBJ1-2	TGTGCCAGTAGTATCTTAACGACAGGGGTTCGCTATGGCTACACCTTC	CASSILTTGVRYGYTF
-	TRBV5-1	-	TRBJ2-3	TGCGCCAGCAGCTCGTTCCTCGAGACAGATACGCAGTATTTT	CASSSFLETDTQYF
TRBD1	TRBV7-9	-	TRBJ2-5	TGTGCCAGCAGCCAAAAGGGGACAGGACCAAAAGAGACCCAGTACTTC	CASSQKGTGPKETQYF
-	TRBV7-3	once	TRBJ2-3	TGTGCCAGCAGCTTGACCAATCGGGGAAACACAGATACGCAGTATTTT	CASSLTNRGNTDTQYF
-	TRBV5-5	-	TRBJ2-5	TGTGCCAGCAGCTTGCCAGGGGGGGAGACCCAGTACTTC	CASSLPGGETQYF
-	TRBV7-9	-	TRBJ2-5	TGTGCCAGCAGCTTAGCCCGAACGGGGCAAGAGACCCAGTACTTC	CASSLARTGQETQYF
-	TRBV6-1	-	TRBJ2-7	TGTGCCAGCAGTGATTTTCATCCTTTGAGCGAGCAGTACTTC	CASSDFHPLSEQYF
-	TRBV27	-	TRBJ2-5	TGTGCCAGCAGTCGGGGGATTAGAGAGACCCAGTACTTC	CASSRGIRETQYF
TRBD1	TRBV28	-	TRBJ2-7	TGTGCCAGCAGTCGACACTCCGGGACAGGGCCCTACGAGCAGTACTTC	CASSRHSGTGPYEQYF
-	TRBV6-1	-	TRBJ2-4	TGTGCCAGCAAAGCCGGTGGGGCAGGGAACATTCAGTACTTC	CASKAGGAGNIQYF
TRBD1	TRBV29-1	few	TRBJ2-3	TGCAGCGTTGACCAGGGGGCCTTAGATACGCAGTATTTT	CSVDQGALDTQYF
TRBD2	TRBV6-6	-	TRBJ2-3	TGTGCCAGCAGTTTACGCGGGAGTTCAGATACGCAGTATTTT	CASSLRGSSDTQYF
-	TRBV6-1	-	TRBJ2-5	TGTGCCAGCAGTGAAGTTCACAGTCAAGAGACCCAGTACTTC	CASSEVHSQETQYF
TRBD1	TRBV5-1	-	TRBJ2-2	TGCGCCAGCAGCTCGGGACAGCACACCGGGGAGCTGTTTTTT	CASSSGQHTGELFF
-	TRBV11-2	once	TRBJ2-5	TGTGCCAGCAGCCGACAGGTAGAAGAGACCCAGTACTTC	CASSRQVEETQYF
TRBD1	TRBV12-5	-	TRBJ2-2	TGTGCTAGTGGTTTTGGACAGGGGAACACCGGGGAGCTGTTTTTT	CASGFGQGNTGELFF
TRBD2	TRBV6-1	few	TRBJ2-3	TGTGCCAGCAGTGAGGATGGGGGAGGGCCCTCAGATACGCAGTATTTT	CASSEDGGGPSDTQYF
TRBD2	TRBV28	-	TRBJ2-3	TGTGCCAGCAGGCCTAGCGGGAGGAACACAGATACGCAGTATTTT	CASRPSGRNTDTQYF
TRBD2	TRBV5-1	-	TRBJ2-7	TGCGCCAGCAGCACAGGACTAGTCGCCGCCGAGCAGTACTTC	CASSTGLVAAEQYF
TRBD2	TRBV29-1	once	TRBJ2-3	TGCAGCGTTGATCTCTCTAGCGGGATAACAGATACGCAGTATTTT	CSVDLSSGITDTQYF
-	TRBV7-7	-	TRBJ1-1	TGTGCTAGCAGCTTAGCGCGGCACACTGAAGCTTTCTTT	CASSLARHTEAFF
-	TRBV10-1	-	TRBJ2-1	TGCGCCAGCAGTACGGGAGCGACCTACAATGAGCAGTTCTTC	CASSTGATYNEQFF
TRBD2	TRBV5-1	-	TRBJ2-7	TGCGCCAGCAGCCTTAGCGGGAGTGAGGGCTACGAGCAGTACTTC	CASSLSGSEGYEQYF
-	TRBV6-1	-	TRBJ2-7	TGTGCCAGCAGTGACCCTATTTCCAACGAGCAGTACTTC	CASSDPISNEQYF
TRBD1	TRBV9	few	TRBJ2-7	TGTGCCAGCAGCGGAACAGGGGGTGGGTTTGAGCAGTACTTC	CASSGTGGGFEQYF
TRBD1	TRBV6-5	-	TRBJ2-2	TGTGCCAGCAGTTACACGACAGGGGCCGCCGGGGAGCTGTTTTTT	CASSYTTGAAGELFF